Here is one T cell receptor (beta chain) with its context. Its antigen is not known. The data belong to a study of T cell responses to AZD1222 COVID-19 vaccine. Overall study results and limits: Seropositive status at baseline applied to only five or six AZD1222 recipients. Spike-specific TCR repertoires showed rising breadth and depth after two AZD1222 doses. Repertoire sampling happened only post peak T cell response. Regions left unmutated in variants are reportedly the target of nearly half of spike-specific TCRs.

The repertoire was sequenced with immunoSEQ multiplex PCR; TCRdb's copy has only in-frame clones and lacks some. The sample shows about 140,000 clones, about nine tenths of them seen only once. From germline, CDR1 is MNHNS and CDR2 SASEGT. The CDR3 runs 14 residues. V was pared by 1 base and J by 3 bases, with 10 bases between. This TCR came from an adult who received the AZD1222 COVID-19 vaccine. The input for sequencing was peripheral blood, taken 28 days after the second AZD1222 dose. The chain links TRBV6-1 to TRBJ2-7; D possibly corresponds to TRBD1 (6 bases). CDR3 bases: TGTGCCAGCAGTGAAGGGACAGTTAACTACGAGCAGTACTTC. This sequence encodes CASSEGTVNYEQYF.